The following is a T cell receptor beta chain sequence with its context. Antigen specificity is unknown. CDR3 length: 15 amino acids. Looked up from germline, CDR1 is LNHDA and CDR2 is SQIVND (reference sequence). V gave up 3 bases and J gave up 6 bases; unmatched junction bases: 6. The data were obtained in a study of T cell responses to AZD1222 COVID-19 vaccine. Study-wide background: Pooling covered second doses at about 4 or about 12 weeks.

Study findings and constraints: Spike-specific TCR breadth and depth both grew after two AZD1222 doses. Close to half of all spike-specific TCRs reportedly target regions of the variants that are unmutated. The study sampled repertoires only after the peak T cell response.

Clones were read by immunoSEQ multiplex PCR, and TCRdb kept only the in-frame ones, dropping some. The data hold approximately 79,000 clones, with about 88% observed a single time. This chain joins TRBV19 and TRBJ2-1; 9 bases align to TRBD1. The material sequenced was peripheral blood, taken on day 0 of AZD1222 vaccination. The origin of this receptor is an adult in good health. CDR3 DNA sequence: TGTGCCAGTAGTATCGGGGACAGGGCCCTCAATGAGCAGTTCTTC. It encodes CASSIGDRALNEQFF.